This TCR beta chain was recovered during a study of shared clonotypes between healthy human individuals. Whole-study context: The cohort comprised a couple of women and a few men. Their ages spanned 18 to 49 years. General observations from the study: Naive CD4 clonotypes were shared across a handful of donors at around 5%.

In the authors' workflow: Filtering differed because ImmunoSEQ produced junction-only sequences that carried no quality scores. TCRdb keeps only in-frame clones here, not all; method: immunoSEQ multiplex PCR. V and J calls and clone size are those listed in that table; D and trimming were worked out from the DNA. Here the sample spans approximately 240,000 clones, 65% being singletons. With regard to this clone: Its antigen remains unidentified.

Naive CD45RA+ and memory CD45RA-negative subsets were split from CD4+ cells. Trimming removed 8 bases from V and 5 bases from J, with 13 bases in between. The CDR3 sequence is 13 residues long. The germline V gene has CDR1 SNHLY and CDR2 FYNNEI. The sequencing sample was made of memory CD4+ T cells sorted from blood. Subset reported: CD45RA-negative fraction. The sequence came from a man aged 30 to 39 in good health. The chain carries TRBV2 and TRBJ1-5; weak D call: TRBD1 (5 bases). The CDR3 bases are TGTGCCAGCGCGGCCCTAGGGGATCAGCCCCAGCATTTT. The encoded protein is CASAALGDQPQHF. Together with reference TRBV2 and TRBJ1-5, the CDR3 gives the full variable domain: EPEVTQTPSHQVTQMGQEVILRCVPISNHLYFYWYRQILGQKVEFLVSFYNNEISEKSEIFDDQFSVERPDGSNFTLKIRSTKLEDSAMYFCASAALGDQPQHFGDGTRLSIL.